Listed below are T cell receptor beta chains from one sample, sequenced in a study of siplizumab effects on memory and regulatory T cells. The assay was immunoSEQ multiplex PCR, and TCRdb's table has in-frame clones only and misses some. The profile shows 100,000 or so clones, approximately 94% of them singletons. Material for sequencing was non-Treg CD4+ T cells sorted from blood. The receptors shown here come from a human donor in good health. CDR3s include the opening cysteine and the closing phenylalanine or tryptophan. The order of the fields is V gene, clone size, D gene, J gene, CDR3 protein, CDR3 DNA. A D gene is named only where the DNA matches it firmly. Some rows mark clone size as missing; the rest say once, few, many or name a class of expanded clone.

V: TRBV4-2
size: .
D: .
J: TRBJ2-1
CDR3: CASSQDQGSYNEQFF
DNA: TGTGCCAGCAGCCAAGATCAGGGCTCCTACAATGAGCAGTTCTTC

V: TRBV28
size: .
D: .
J: TRBJ2-5
CDR3: CASSPRDALSEQYF
DNA: TGTGCCAGCAGTCCCCGGGACGCACTAAGTGAGCAGTACTTC

V: TRBV11-2
size: .
D: .
J: TRBJ2-3
CDR3: CASSLVQGSSTDTQYF
DNA: TGTGCCAGCAGCTTAGTGCAGGGGTCGAGCACAGATACGCAGTATTTT

V: TRBV29-1
size: .
D: .
J: TRBJ1-2
CDR3: CSVVVNGAAFGYTF
DNA: TGCAGCGTTGTGGTAAACGGGGCTGCCTTTGGCTACACCTTC

V: TRBV6-5
size: .
D: .
J: TRBJ2-7
CDR3: CASSDNYEQYF
DNA: TGTGCCAGCAGTGACAACTACGAGCAGTACTTC

V: TRBV5-6
size: .
D: TRBD2
J: TRBJ2-5
CDR3: CASSLVRGGQETQYF
DNA: TGTGCCAGCAGCTTGGTTCGGGGGGGACAAGAGACCCAGTACTTC

V: TRBV2
size: .
D: .
J: TRBJ2-2
CDR3: CASSGKPAGTGELFF
DNA: TGTGCCAGCAGTGGAAAACCAGCTGGCACCGGGGAGCTGTTTTTT

V: TRBV30
size: .
D: .
J: TRBJ2-7
CDR3: CAWSSAVIPYEQYF
DNA: TGTGCCTGGAGTTCTGCCGTCATACCCTACGAGCAGTACTTC

V: TRBV5-6
size: .
D: .
J: TRBJ2-3
CDR3: CASSLGASTDTQYF
DNA: TGTGCCAGCAGCTTGGGGGCTAGCACAGATACGCAGTATTTT

V: TRBV2
size: .
D: TRBD1
J: TRBJ1-5
CDR3: CASRPGQADQPQHF
DNA: TGTGCCAGCAGGCCGGGACAGGCAGACCAGCCCCAGCATTTT

V: TRBV7-9
size: .
D: .
J: TRBJ2-5
CDR3: CASSLDSPVDRETQYF
DNA: TGTGCCAGCAGCTTAGACAGCCCTGTCGATCGAGAGACCCAGTACTTC

V: TRBV27
size: .
D: TRBD2
J: TRBJ2-2
CDR3: CASTLLKPGLAANTGELFF
DNA: TGTGCCAGCACCCTACTAAAACCGGGACTAGCGGCGAACACCGGGGAGCTGTTTTTT

V: TRBV29-1
size: .
D: .
J: TRBJ1-1
CDR3: CSGGDGNTEAFF
DNA: TGCAGCGGGGGGGACGGAAACACTGAAGCTTTCTTT

V: TRBV7-9
size: .
D: TRBD1
J: TRBJ1-2
CDR3: CASSHGTDYGYTF
DNA: TGTGCCAGCAGTCACGGGACAGACTATGGCTACACCTTC

V: TRBV27
size: .
D: TRBD1
J: TRBJ1-1
CDR3: CASCTSTGRSAFF
DNA: TGTGCCAGCTGTACCTCGACAGGGCGGTCAGCTTTCTTT

V: TRBV7-9
size: .
D: TRBD1
J: TRBJ2-3
CDR3: CASSLGGQGRTDTQYF
DNA: TGTGCCAGCAGCTTAGGGGGACAGGGGCGCACAGATACGCAGTATTTT

V: TRBV7-9
size: once
D: .
J: TRBJ2-3
CDR3: CASSGVSPDTQYF
DNA: TGTGCCAGCTCTGGGGTTAGCCCAGATACGCAGTATTTT

V: TRBV6-5
size: .
D: .
J: TRBJ1-1
CDR3: CASTTGRFNTEAFF
DNA: TGTGCCAGCACCACGGGACGATTCAACACTGAAGCTTTCTTT

V: TRBV2
size: .
D: .
J: TRBJ1-5
CDR3: CAVGGGPGQPQHF
DNA: TGTGCCGTAGGGGGGGGGCCCGGGCAGCCCCAGCATTTT

V: TRBV5-6
size: .
D: .
J: TRBJ2-5
CDR3: CASRTLREPSHVTQYF
DNA: TGTGCCAGCAGAACACTCCGGGAGCCTTCGCATGTGACCCAGTACTTC

V: TRBV5-1
size: .
D: TRBD2
J: TRBJ2-3
CDR3: CASSSVAGGITDTQYF
DNA: TGCGCCAGCAGCTCGGTAGCGGGAGGAATTACAGATACGCAGTATTTT

V: TRBV4-1
size: .
D: .
J: TRBJ2-3
CDR3: CASSQAGDTQYF
DNA: TGCGCCAGCAGCCAAGCGGGGGATACGCAGTATTTT

V: TRBV5-5
size: .
D: .
J: TRBJ1-3
CDR3: CASSLQAHSGNTIYF
DNA: TGTGCCAGCAGCTTGCAGGCGCACTCTGGAAACACCATATATTTT

V: TRBV7-3
size: .
D: TRBD1
J: TRBJ2-3
CDR3: CASSPDRGSTDTQYF
DNA: TGTGCCAGCAGCCCAGACAGGGGTAGCACAGATACGCAGTATTTT

V: TRBV5-1
size: .
D: TRBD1
J: TRBJ2-3
CDR3: CASSTRPTGVADTQYF
DNA: TGCGCCAGCAGCACCCGACCGACAGGGGTGGCAGATACGCAGTATTTT

V: TRBV28
size: .
D: TRBD2
J: TRBJ2-7
CDR3: CASIPSGTRSGYEQYF
DNA: TGTGCCAGCATCCCTTCCGGGACTAGGTCTGGCTACGAGCAGTACTTC

V: TRBV28
size: .
D: TRBD2
J: TRBJ2-5
CDR3: CASSLTSGRGQETQYF
DNA: TGTGCCAGCAGTTTGACTAGCGGGAGGGGCCAAGAGACCCAGTACTTC

V: TRBV6-9
size: .
D: TRBD1
J: TRBJ2-7
CDR3: CASTLPNAIQGFPYEQYF
DNA: TGTGCCAGCACCTTACCGAACGCAATACAGGGGTTTCCCTACGAGCAGTACTTC

V: TRBV7-9
size: .
D: .
J: TRBJ2-5
CDR3: CASSFDAGGTQYF
DNA: TGTGCCAGCAGCTTTGATGCGGGCGGGACCCAGTACTTC

V: TRBV6-1
size: .
D: TRBD1
J: TRBJ2-1
CDR3: CASYSGTGYNEQFF
DNA: TGTGCCAGCTATTCCGGGACAGGTTACAATGAGCAGTTCTTC